The rows below give T cell receptor beta chains drawn from one sample of a study of Ad26.COV2.S vaccination and SARS-CoV-2 variants. Generated by immunoSEQ multiplex PCR, the TCRdb table keeps only in-frame clones and is missing some. The repertoire consists of about 400,000 clones, with about 92% occurring once and the leading ten covering 1.5% to 2%. Sequenced here: peripheral blood, sampled in a trial of Ad26.COV2.S vaccine versus placebo. These TCRs come from a person between 18 and 65 years old who received the Ad26.COV2.S COVID-19 vaccine or a placebo. The CDR3 runs from the conserved cysteine through the conserved F or W. The D gene is left open where the match is weak. Some rows have no size entry. The others give once, few or many, or a class for an expanded clone.

d_call	v_call	clone_size	j_call	cdr3_nt	cdr3_aa
TRBD1	TRBV28	NA	TRBJ2-5	TGTGCCAGCAGTTTTCGTTCAGGGGGCAGGGAGACCCAGTACTTC	CASSFRSGGRETQYF
NA	TRBV4-1	NA	TRBJ2-7	TGCGCCAGCAGCCTGTGGGACCGACCCTCCTACGAGCAGTACTTC	CASSLWDRPSYEQYF
NA	TRBV7-2	few	TRBJ1-5	TGTGCCAGCAGCCCTCGTTTTGGGCAGCCCCAGCATTTT	CASSPRFGQPQHF
TRBD2	TRBV5-4	NA	TRBJ2-3	TGTGCCAGCAGCCCAACCGGGGGGGCAGTAGATACGCAGTATTTT	CASSPTGGAVDTQYF
TRBD2	TRBV10-1	once	TRBJ2-3	TGCGCCAGCAGTGAGTCGAGCCTAGCGGCGAACACAGATACGCAGTATTTT	CASSESSLAANTDTQYF
TRBD1	TRBV7-9	NA	TRBJ2-1	TGTGCCAGCAGCCACGGGACAGGGGATGAGCAGTTCTTC	CASSHGTGDEQFF
NA	TRBV7-9	NA	TRBJ2-7	TGTGCCAGCAGCCACCCGGCCCACTACGAGCAGTACTTC	CASSHPAHYEQYF
NA	TRBV6-2/TRBV6-3	NA	TRBJ2-7	TGTGCCAGCAGTTACTCGACGCGCTACGAGCAGTACTTC	CASSYSTRYEQYF
NA	TRBV13	once	TRBJ2-7	TGTGCCAGCAGCTTAGACTTAGCCAGAAAAGACGAGCAGTACTTC	CASSLDLARKDEQYF
NA	TRBV18	NA	TRBJ1-2	TGTGCCAGCTCATCGCTCCGGAGATCGGAAGTCTATGGCTACACCTTC	CASSSLRRSEVYGYTF
NA	TRBV11-2	NA	TRBJ2-2	TGTGCCAGCAGCTTGAACGGGGAGCTGTTTTTT	CASSLNGELFF
NA	TRBV7-2	NA	TRBJ2-5	TGTGCCAGCAGCTTGGGGGCGGGTACGGAGACCCAGTACTTC	CASSLGAGTETQYF
NA	TRBV9	NA	TRBJ2-7	TGTGCCAGCAGCCCGGTGGCGGGGGCCCGGAACGAGCAGTACTTC	CASSPVAGARNEQYF
NA	TRBV7-8	NA	TRBJ2-3	TGTGCCAGCAGCTTAGGGAGGGTAGGGGCAAGCACAGATACGCAGTATTTT	CASSLGRVGASTDTQYF
NA	TRBV2	NA	TRBJ2-3	TGTGCCAGCAGTGAAAGGACTACCAATACAGATACGCAGTATTTT	CASSERTTNTDTQYF
NA	TRBV3-1/TRBV3-2	NA	TRBJ1-2	TGTGCCAGCAGCCAAGGGGGGGCGGATGGCTACACCTTC	CASSQGGADGYTF
NA	TRBV6-2/TRBV6-3	NA	TRBJ1-1	TGTGCCAGCAGTTTTCCGGGGCGCACTGAAGCTTTCTTT	CASSFPGRTEAFF
NA	TRBV4-3	NA	TRBJ2-7	TGCGCCAGCAGCCAAGATCGAGGCCCTAAAAACCCCTACGAGCAGTACTTC	CASSQDRGPKNPYEQYF
NA	TRBV5-1	few	TRBJ1-2	TGCGCCAGCAGCTTCAGGGACGGCTATGGCTACACCTTC	CASSFRDGYGYTF
TRBD1	TRBV7-9	NA	TRBJ1-5	TGTGCCAGCAGCTTGCGACAGGGGGGTCGGCAGCCCCAGCATTTT	CASSLRQGGRQPQHF
TRBD2	TRBV7-2	NA	TRBJ2-5	TGTGCCAGCAGCTTAGCGTCTAGCGGGGGGTACCAAGAGACCCAGTACTTC	CASSLASSGGYQETQYF
NA	TRBV4-1	NA	TRBJ2-3	TGCGCCAGCAGCCAAGTGGGCCTCGGGGCAGATACGCAGTATTTT	CASSQVGLGADTQYF
NA	TRBV20-1	few	TRBJ1-2	TGCAGTGCTAGTCTCCAGGGCCCTAACTATGGCTACACCTTC	CSASLQGPNYGYTF
TRBD2	TRBV9	NA	TRBJ2-3	TGTGCCAGCAGCCCCCGGGGGGGGCGTACAGATACGCAGTATTTT	CASSPRGGRTDTQYF
NA	TRBV4-3	NA	TRBJ2-6	TGCGCCAGCAGCCAAGCCCCCACTACTGCGGCCAACGTCCTGACTTTC	CASSQAPTTAANVLTF
NA	TRBV6-2/TRBV6-3	NA	TRBJ1-3	TGTGCCAGCAGTTATGGGGTCGCTGGAAACACCATATATTTT	CASSYGVAGNTIYF
NA	TRBV2	few	TRBJ1-1	TGTGCCAGCACTGGAGCTAACACTGAAGCTTTCTTT	CASTGANTEAFF
TRBD1	TRBV7-9	NA	TRBJ2-7	TGTGCCAGCAGCCAGAGAGGACAGGGCCTCTACGAGCAGTACTTC	CASSQRGQGLYEQYF
NA	TRBV4-3	NA	TRBJ2-2	TGCGCCAGCAGCCAAGGGGGGGCACTGGCCGGGGAGCTGTTTTTT	CASSQGGALAGELFF
NA	TRBV5-1	NA	TRBJ1-2	TGCGCCAGCAGCTTGCGGTGGCAGGATGGGTATGGCTACACCTTC	CASSLRWQDGYGYTF
TRBD1	TRBV5-1	NA	TRBJ1-2	TGCGCCAGCAGCTTAGGGACAGGGAACTATGGCTACACCTTC	CASSLGTGNYGYTF
TRBD1	TRBV3-1/TRBV3-2	NA	TRBJ1-3	TGTGCCAGCAGCCCACAAGGGACAGGGGGCCGAAACACCATATATTTT	CASSPQGTGGRNTIYF